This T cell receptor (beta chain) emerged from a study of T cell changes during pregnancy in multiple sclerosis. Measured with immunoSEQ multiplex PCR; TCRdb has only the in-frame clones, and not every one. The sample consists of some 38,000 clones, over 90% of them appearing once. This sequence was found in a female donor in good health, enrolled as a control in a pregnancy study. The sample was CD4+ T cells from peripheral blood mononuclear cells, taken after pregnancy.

CDR3: CASSPTGFRSNGYTF. As DNA, the CDR3 is TGTGCCAGCAGTCCGACAGGGTTTCGGTCGAATGGCTACACCTTC. The J gene is TRBJ1-2, the V gene TRBV27; the match to TRBD1 covers 7 bases. The CDR3 is made up of 15 amino acids. Germline V gene lookup returns CDR1 MNHEY and CDR2 SMNVEV (reference sequence). With 5 bases clipped from V and 6 bases from J, the junction kept 12 bases outside the gene matches.